The TCR beta chain under discussion was sequenced for a study of Tregs in tolerant kidney transplant recipients. Study conclusions and caveats: Biological reproducibility was not directly addressed, but technical replication error appeared minimal.

This CDR3 has 12 amino acids. The V end lost 5 bases, the J end lost 4 bases, and 8 bases lay between the germline ends. Per germline, CDR1 SGHRS and CDR2 YFSETQ. In regard to this clone: Its antigen is unidentified.

TCRdb's table, derived via immunoSEQ multiplex PCR, lists solely in-frame clones and lacks some. The sample holds about 46,000 clones, less than 95% seen once. The sequence was obtained from a human donor in good health. The chain is built from TRBV5-1 and TRBJ2-3, with no clear D. Sequenced sample: Tregs from blood. The CDR3 sequence: CASSPGPDTQYF. The CDR3 DNA is TGCGCCAGCAGTCCAGGTCCAGATACGCAGTATTTT. Complete variable domain (other parts from reference TRBV5-1 and TRBJ2-3): KAGVTQTPRYLIKTRGQQVTLSCSPISGHRSVSWYQQTPGQGLQFLFEYFSETQRNKGNFPGRFSGRQFSNSRSEMNVSTLELGDSALYLCASSPGPDTQYFGPGTRLTVL.